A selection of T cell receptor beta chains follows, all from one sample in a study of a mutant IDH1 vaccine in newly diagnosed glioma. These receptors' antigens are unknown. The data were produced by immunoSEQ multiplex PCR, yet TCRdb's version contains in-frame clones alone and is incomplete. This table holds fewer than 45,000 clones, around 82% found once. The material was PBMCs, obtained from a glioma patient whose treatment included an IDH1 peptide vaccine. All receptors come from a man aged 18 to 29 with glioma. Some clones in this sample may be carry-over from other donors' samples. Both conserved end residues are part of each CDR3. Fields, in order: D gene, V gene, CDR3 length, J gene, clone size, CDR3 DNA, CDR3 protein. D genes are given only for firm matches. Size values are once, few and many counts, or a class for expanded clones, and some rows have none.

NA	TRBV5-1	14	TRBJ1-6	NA	TGCGCCAGCAGCTTGGACAGGGAACATTCACCCCTCCACTTT	CASSLDREHSPLHF
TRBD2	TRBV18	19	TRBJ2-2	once	TGTGCCAGCTCACCTGGGGCGAAGCGGGGGTTACTCCAGGCCGGGGAGCTGTTTTTT	CASSPGAKRGLLQAGELFF
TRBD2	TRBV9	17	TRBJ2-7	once	TGTGCCAGCAGCACCCTCTCTGGGACTAGCGACTCCTACGAGCAGTACTTC	CASSTLSGTSDSYEQYF
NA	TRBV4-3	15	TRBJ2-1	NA	TGCGCCAGCAGCCAAGAGGTGGCCCTGGGAAGGGAGCAGTTCTTC	CASSQEVALGREQFF
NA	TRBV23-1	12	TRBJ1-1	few	TGCGCCAGCAGTCAAGACTTCACTGAAGCTTTCTTT	CASSQDFTEAFF
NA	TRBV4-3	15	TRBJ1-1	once	TGCGCCAGCAGCCAAGATCGGCAGGGGAACACTGAAGCTTTCTTT	CASSQDRQGNTEAFF
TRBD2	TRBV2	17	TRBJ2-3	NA	TGTGCCAGCAGTGCCCCAATAGCGGGGGGTAGGACAGATACGCAGTATTTT	CASSAPIAGGRTDTQYF
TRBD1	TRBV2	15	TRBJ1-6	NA	TGTGCCAGCAGTGGCAGACAGGGATCTCTTTCACCCCTCCACTTT	CASSGRQGSLSPLHF
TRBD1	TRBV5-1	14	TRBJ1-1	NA	TGCGCCAGCAGCTCGGACAGGGCGAACACTGAAGCTTTCTTT	CASSSDRANTEAFF
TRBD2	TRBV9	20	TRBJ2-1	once	TGTGCCAGCAGCGCCGGGACTAGCGTATCTTTCCGACAATCCTACAATGAGCAGTTCTTC	CASSAGTSVSFRQSYNEQFF
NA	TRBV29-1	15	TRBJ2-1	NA	TGCAGCGTTGAAGATAGGGTTAGCTCCTACAATGAGCAGTTCTTC	CSVEDRVSSYNEQFF